These 22 T cell receptor beta chains were sequenced from one sample in a study of cytomegalovirus exposure and HLA in healthy donors. It was with 60 Vbeta and 13 Jbeta primers that the PCR ran. The repertoire was sequenced with immunoSEQ multiplex PCR; TCRdb's copy has only in-frame clones and lacks some. Here the sample table reports fewer than 200,000 clones. Sample: PBMCs. The receptor source for this set is a woman aged 60 to 75 in good health and CMV-seronegative.

The gene calls are TRBV2 and TRBJ2-4; D gene ambiguous. Germline V gene data show CDR1 as SNHLY and CDR2 as FYNNEI. The V and J ends lost 3 bases and 1 base respectively, with 16 bases between them. The CDR3 spans 17 residues. CDR3 DNA: TGTGCCAGCAGTGAGGTCGGGTCGCTCTATGCCAAAAACATTCAGTACTTC. Translating it yields CASSEVGSLYAKNIQYF.

V usage is TRBV7-3 and J usage is TRBJ2-3; 11 positions agree with TRBD1. The CDR3 totals 17 residues. The V and J ends lost 5 bases and 8 bases, in that order; junction bases with no gene match: 15. CDR1 is SGHTA, CDR2 FQGTGA, per germline. The CDR3 region has the DNA TGTGCCAGCAGCGCTATGGCCGGGACAGGGGGAAAGATTACGCAGTATTTT. It is translated as CASSAMAGTGGKITQYF.

The V and J genes are TRBV6-1 and TRBJ1-6, with D perhaps matching TRBD1 (6 bases). CDR1 is MNHNS, CDR2 SASEGT, per germline. The CDR3 sequence is 15 residues long. Trimming left V 6 bases short and J 5 bases short, with 14 bases between. For the CDR3, the DNA is TGTGCCAGCAGGAGACAGGCCCGAAATAATTCACCCCTCCACTTT. Translating it yields CASRRQARNNSPLHF.

V and J are TRBV7-9 and TRBJ1-1; D may be TRBD1 (5 bases). Trimming removed 3 bases at V and 4 bases at J, with 12 bases between. The CDR3 runs 14 residues. The germline gives CDR1 SEHNR, CDR2 FQNEAQ (reference sequence). For the CDR3, the DNA is TGTGCCAGCAGCTTCAACTCGGGGGGCACTGAAGCTTTCTTT. It translates to CASSFNSGGTEAFF.

V gene TRBV2 combines with J gene TRBJ2-1; TRBD2 agrees at 7 bases. The V gene's germline CDR1 is SNHLY and CDR2 FYNNEI. The CDR3 extends over 14 amino acids. The V segment lost 6 bases and the J segment 7 bases; nucleotides outside the gene matches: 9. CDR3 coding DNA: TGTGCCAGCAGAAAATTGGCGGGGGTTAATGAGCAGTTCTTC. Amino acids: CASRKLAGVNEQFF.

On this clone: At one end the junction does not follow the germline gene, possibly because of a read error. This chain uses TRBV7-8 with TRBJ2-3; a possible D gene is TRBD1 (6 bases). Germline V CDR1 and CDR2: SGHVS, FQNEAQ. The CDR3 totals 12 residues. The CDR3 here is CASSSDSRSRGF. In DNA, the CDR3 is TGTGCCAGCAGCTCAGACTCTCGGAGCAGGGGATTT.

The gene calls are TRBV6-5 and TRBJ1-4; D may be TRBD1 (5 bases). Per the germline V gene, CDR1 is MNHEY and CDR2 is SVGAGI. Deletions cut 6 bases from V and 2 bases from J, with 10 bases between. This CDR3 comprises 14 residues. The CDR3 loop reads CASRQTETNEKLFF. For the CDR3, the DNA is TGTGCCAGCAGACAGACAGAGACTAATGAAAAACTGTTTTTT.

The J gene is TRBJ1-3, the V gene TRBV5-1; TRBD1 might be the D (5 bases). V lost 2 bases, J lost 2 bases, and 8 bases lay in between. The CDR3 totals 14 residues. Germline V gene sequence: CDR1 SGHRS, CDR2 YFSETQ. CDR3 nucleotide sequence: TGCGCCAGCAGCTTTCCAGGGACTGGAAACACCATATATTTT. Protein product: CASSFPGTGNTIYF.

With regard to this clone: This sample also contains other DNA sequences that code for the same CDR3. The J gene is TRBJ1-1, the V gene TRBV11-1, with TRBD1 as a possible D gene (5 bases). V was pared by 3 bases and J by 4 bases, with 12 bases between. This CDR3 has 14 amino acids. Germline lookup yields CDR1 SGHAT and CDR2 FQDESV (reference sequence). As DNA, the CDR3 is TGTGCCAGCAGCTTGACGGGGGACGGCACTGAAGCTTTCTTT. This encodes CASSLTGDGTEAFF.

The V and J genes are TRBV4-3 and TRBJ1-4; D is ambiguous. The germline V and J ends were trimmed by 0 bases and 8 bases, with 13 bases remaining between them. Looked up from germline, CDR1 is LGHNA and CDR2 is YSLEER. The length of the CDR3 is 15 residues. In DNA, the CDR3 is TGCGCCAGCAGCCAAGATTCTGTGAGATCCGAAAAACTGTTTTTT. It yields the protein CASSQDSVRSEKLFF.

The rearrangement links TRBV18 to TRBJ2-5; TRBD2 matches at 10 bases. The J call may be faulty, since TRBJ2-7 better matches the DNA end. This CDR3 has 16 residues. The germline CDR1 and CDR2 sequences are KGHSH and LQKENI. DNA for the CDR3: TGTGCCAGCTCACCAACCCTAAGCGGGGGGGCCGACGAGCAGTACTTC. Translation: CASSPTLSGGADEQYF.

The V gene is TRBV6-6, the J gene TRBJ2-2; D is unresolved. The CDR3 loop spans 15 amino acids. V lost 10 bases and J lost 3, with 18 bases in between. In germline, CDR1 is MNHNY, CDR2 SVGAGI (reference sequence). CDR3: CATEEGSTDTGELFF. In DNA, the CDR3 is TGTGCCACCGAGGAAGGATCGACGGACACCGGGGAGCTGTTTTTT.

V is TRBV18 and J is TRBJ2-7, with TRBD1 matching 7 bases. With V trimmed by 1 base and J by 4 bases, 1 base remained unmatched. There are 13 residues in the CDR3. CDR1 is KGHSH, CDR2 LQKENI, per germline. The DNA for the CDR3 is TGTGCCAGCTCACCACAGGGACAGTACGAGCAGTACTTC. It translates to CASSPQGQYEQYF.

V usage is TRBV5-1 and J usage is TRBJ2-4, with TRBD2 matching over 8 bases. This CDR3 contains 15 residues. The V gene end was trimmed by 3 bases and the J gene end by 10 bases; junction bases not matched to a gene: 12. Per the germline V gene, CDR1 is SGHRS and CDR2 is YFSETQ. CDR3 in DNA: TGCGCCAGCAGCTCGAGCCTTACGGGGGGGACAATTCAGTACTTC. Residues: CASSSSLTGGTIQYF.

The chain links TRBV5-4 to TRBJ2-3, with D possibly being TRBD2 (6 bases). The germline CDR1 and CDR2 sequences are SGHNT and YYREEE (reference sequence). V lost 5 bases and J lost 3, with 22 bases in between. The CDR3 loop spans 17 amino acids. The CDR3 bases are TGTGCCAGCAGTCAGGGAGGAGTTGCAGGGCTGACAGATACGCAGTATTTT. Translation: CASSQGGVAGLTDTQYF.

The V and J genes are TRBV5-1 and TRBJ2-3, with D possibly matching TRBD2 (5 bases). The CDR3 spans 15 residues. V was trimmed by 4 bases and J by 0 bases, leaving 12 bases between them. Germline assignment: CDR1 SGHRS and CDR2 YFSETQ. CDR3 amino acids: CASSAGLTSTDTQYF. As DNA, the CDR3 is TGCGCCAGCAGCGCCGGACTTACTAGCACAGATACGCAGTATTTT.

J is TRBJ1-1 and V is TRBV18; no reliable D call. The CDR3 is made up of 15 amino acids. Germline V gene data show CDR1 as KGHSH and CDR2 as LQKENI. Trimming cost V 2 bases and J 1 base, with 11 bases left between them. The CDR3 DNA follows: TGTGCCAGCTCACCATCTCCTACCGGGAACACTGAAGCTTTCTTT. This sequence encodes CASSPSPTGNTEAFF.

This chain connects TRBV19 to TRBJ1-1; D is unclear. Germline values: CDR1 LNHDA, CDR2 SQIVND (reference sequence). With 3 bases removed from V and 5 bases from J, the gap between germline ends came to 10 bases. This CDR3 comprises 13 residues. The CDR3 sequence is CASSIGLRTEAFF. CDR3 sequence (DNA): TGTGCCAGTAGTATTGGGTTGAGGACTGAAGCTTTCTTT. Full variable domain (missing parts from reference TRBV19 and TRBJ1-1): DGGITQSPKYLFRKEGQNVTLSCEQNLNHDAMYWYRQDPGQGLRLIYYSQIVNDFQKGDIAEGYSVSREKKESFPLTVTSAQKNPTAFYLCASSIGLRTEAFFGQGTRLTVV.

The V gene is TRBV5-6, the J gene TRBJ1-2; tentative D call: TRBD1 (5 bases). V was shortened by 3 bases and J by 5 bases, with 8 bases between the two germline ends. The CDR3 has 12 residues. Germline loops: CDR1 SGHDT, CDR2 YYEEEE. CDR3 in DNA: TGTGCCAGCAGCTCGCCAGGGTATGGCTACACCTTC. It yields the protein CASSSPGYGYTF.

V and J are TRBV5-6 and TRBJ1-1; D not certain. Per germline, CDR1 SGHDT and CDR2 YYEEEE. Trimming removed 0 bases from V and 3 bases from J, with 9 bases in between. This CDR3 is 14 amino acids long. CDR3 loop: CASSLGTMDTEAFF. CDR3 bases: TGTGCCAGCAGCTTGGGAACAATGGACACTGAAGCTTTCTTT. The whole variable domain, remainder taken from reference TRBV5-6 and TRBJ1-1, is DAGVTQSPTHLIKTRGQQVTLRCSPKSGHDTVSWYQQALGQGPQFIFQYYEEEERQRGNFPDRFSGHQFPNYSSELNVNALLLGDSALYLCASSLGTMDTEAFFGQGTRLTVV.

This sequence joins TRBV7-3 and TRBJ1-2; 8 nucleotides align to TRBD1. This CDR3 has 13 amino acids. Germline CDR1 and CDR2: SGHTA and FQGTGA. Trimming removed 6 bases from V and 8 bases from J; junction bases left unmatched: 8. The CDR3 region has the DNA TGTGCCAGCAGGGTATCGACAGGGGAGGGCTACACCTTC. Its protein product is CASRVSTGEGYTF.

The chain couples TRBV7-3 to TRBJ2-1; 7 bases line up with TRBD1. Losses at the gene ends were 5 bases for V and 7 bases for J; bases not matched to a gene: 8. The CDR3 covers 14 residues. The germline CDR1 and CDR2 sequences are SGHTA and FQGTGA. CDR3 DNA: TGTGCCAGCAGCCAAGGACAGGTCATAAATGAGCAGTTCTTC. Its translation is CASSQGQVINEQFF.